This record concerns one T cell receptor beta chain sequence. The antigen it binds to is not known. No base qualities exist here, and no much larger clone lies one base off it. This record comes from a study of T cells after somatic rescue of genetic block (dated by TCRdb to 2020 to 2021). About the full investigation: What the study looked at was long-term robustness, specifically in a T-cell system that came about through somatic rescue of a genetic block in T-cell development.

The library relied on the immunoSEQ multiplex PCR assay. The table comes from immuneACCESS by way of TCRdb, which keeps in-frame sequences with V and J called. Part of the clones is missing from these tables; in studies checked, under half for an unresolved V gene and the rest for unknown reasons. Within this sample are more than 65,000 clones, with about nine tenths of them counted one time only. The ten largest account for roughly 2.9% of the sample. CDR1 KGHSH and CDR2 LQKENI were looked up in the germline V gene. The CDR3 covers 18 residues, taking in both the cysteine and the phenylalanine. Only the CDR3 DNA is retained, 54 bases long and in frame from the first base. The germline ends are 26 bases apart after V is trimmed by 3 bases and J by 6 bases.

The sequencing input was peripheral blood mononuclear cells (PBMCs). The V gene is TRBV18 and the J gene is TRBJ1-2, with no D gene named confidently. This TCR was recovered from a man younger than 45. The DNA is TGTGCCAGCTCACCTTGGCCGTGGCAGGACCTCCCTAGCGATGGCTACACCTTC. This translates into CASSPWPWQDLPSDGYTF.